Listed below are T cell receptor beta chains from one sample, sequenced in a study of blood T cell repertoires in COVID-19. Assay used: immunoSEQ multiplex PCR; TCRdb lists only in-frame clones, some missing. The profile shows just over 70,000 clones, about three quarters of them singletons. The sequenced sample was peripheral blood. These receptors were collected from a woman between 70 and 85 years old with acute or convalescent COVID-19. The conserved cysteine and the conserved F or W are not part of the CDR3 here. Fields, in order: CDR3 length, V gene, J gene, clone size, CDR3 protein. A row's size may be missing; if present it is once, few, many or a size class.

11	TRBV14	TRBJ1-4	.	ASSQDSKEKLF
15	TRBV28	TRBJ2-4	.	ASSFERAGRAKNIQY
13	TRBV9	TRBJ2-3	.	ASSYSGGGTDTQY
14	TRBV4-2	TRBJ2-7	.	ASSQVRGGGVGEQY
13	TRBV5-1	TRBJ2-5	.	ASSSGPSSPQTQY
13	TRBV5-1	TRBJ2-7	.	ASSPTGLFSYEQY
14	TRBV16	TRBJ2-1	.	ASSRRGASVYNEQF
12	TRBV28	TRBJ2-3	.	ASGFYGQQDTQY
12	TRBV10-3	TRBJ2-7	.	AISEAAGEYEQY
15	TRBV27	TRBJ1-1	few	ASSLSAYPGGNTEAF
13	TRBV7-2	TRBJ2-3	.	ASSQYPTSTDTQY
14	TRBV4-3	TRBJ2-5	.	ASSQGVQGAGETQY
13	TRBV29-1	TRBJ1-2	few	SVQSTGGESYGYT
13	TRBV7-2	TRBJ2-1	few	ASSLSQGTYNEQF
12	TRBV7-2	TRBJ1-4	few	ASSLGVGVEKLF
14	TRBV7-2	TRBJ1-5	.	ASSSLGGYSNQPQH
12	TRBV7-2	TRBJ2-5	.	ASSLLAGGETQY
14	TRBV19	TRBJ1-1	few	ASSIGNRVSSTEAF
9	TRBV19	TRBJ2-7	.	ASSMSHEQY
13	TRBV6-5	TRBJ1-1	.	ASTEGVVFPTEAF
12	TRBV11-2	TRBJ2-2	.	ASSRGRGTGELF
11	TRBV7-2	TRBJ2-3	few	ASSLDGTDTQY
16	TRBV5-1	TRBJ2-7	.	ASSPTRTSGGDSYEQY
10	TRBV2	TRBJ1-6	few	ASSERNSPLH
15	TRBV9	TRBJ2-2	once	ASSERAPGANTGELF
13	TRBV3-1/TRBV3-2	TRBJ1-2	.	ASSHFTGSDYGYT
11	TRBV6-6	TRBJ2-7	.	ASRSGGPYEQY
12	TRBV10-2	TRBJ2-7	.	ASSVSGRAYEQY
12	TRBV28	TRBJ2-5	.	ASSFLGGRETQY
14	TRBV7-9	TRBJ1-5	.	ASSSGGRGYNQPQH
14	TRBV5-1	TRBJ1-1	.	ASSRSKDSTNTEAF
12	TRBV5-1	TRBJ1-1	.	ASSLVLPGTEAF
12	TRBV19	TRBJ1-2	.	ASNAGHQYYGYT
12	TRBV5-1	TRBJ2-2	many	ASSSSESTGELF
13	TRBV19	TRBJ1-1	.	ASSTTGTLNTEAF
14	TRBV4-1	TRBJ2-7	few	ASSPTRDRVRYEQY
13	TRBV27	TRBJ1-2	.	ASSLSTGSNYGYT
13	TRBV24-1	TRBJ1-2	.	ATSDPGHRPYGYT
13	TRBV7-8	TRBJ2-2	.	ASSQRRENTGELF
13	TRBV6-1	TRBJ2-4	.	ASANEVLAKNIQY
16	TRBV19	TRBJ1-2	.	ASSTYAGTGGARSGYT
12	TRBV7-2	TRBJ1-2	.	ASTPDRAIYGYT